Listed below are T cell receptor beta chains from one sample, sequenced in a study of T cells after yellow fever vaccination. TCRdb re-called the 5' RACE reads with MiXCR, one entry per CDR3 protein. The data show under 600,000 distinct CDR3 sequences, about a fifth seen once. The sample in question was PBMCs, obtained roughly 20 days after the first yellow fever vaccination. The source of these receptors is a man between 18 and 29 years old who received the YFV17D yellow fever vaccine. CDR3s include the opening cysteine and the closing phenylalanine or tryptophan. Fields, in order: J gene, clone size, CDR3 length, D gene, V gene, CDR3 protein, CDR3 DNA. D genes are given only for firm matches. Rows may omit the clone size; those that give it use once, few, many or a size class.

j_call: TRBJ2-3; clone_size: once; cdr3_length: 15; d_call: TRBD2; v_call: TRBV6-1; cdr3_aa: CASSPPRGGWDTQYF; cdr3_nt: TGTGCCAGCAGTCCTCCGCGGGGGGGGTGGGATACGCAGTATTTT
j_call: TRBJ2-2; clone_size: NA; cdr3_length: 15; d_call: NA; v_call: TRBV18; cdr3_aa: CASSPPGMGTGELFF; cdr3_nt: TGTGCCAGCTCACCGCCAGGGATGGGCACCGGGGAGCTGTTTTTT
j_call: TRBJ1-5; clone_size: few; cdr3_length: 16; d_call: NA; v_call: TRBV20-1; cdr3_aa: CSASPQGSGSGQPQHF; cdr3_nt: TGCAGTGCTAGCCCCCAGGGCTCGGGAAGCGGTCAGCCCCAGCATTTT
j_call: TRBJ1-1; clone_size: many; cdr3_length: 15; d_call: NA; v_call: TRBV12-3/TRBV12-4; cdr3_aa: CASSLIEVLGTEAFF; cdr3_nt: TGTGCCAGCAGTTTGATCGAGGTACTTGGGACTGAAGCTTTCTTT
j_call: TRBJ1-5; clone_size: few; cdr3_length: 17; d_call: NA; v_call: TRBV4-1; cdr3_aa: CASSQGSRWGGNQPQHF; cdr3_nt: TGCGCCAGCAGCCAGGGGAGCCGGTGGGGAGGCAATCAGCCCCAGCATTTT
j_call: TRBJ1-5; clone_size: NA; cdr3_length: 16; d_call: NA; v_call: TRBV3-1; cdr3_aa: CASSQRGETGNQPQHF; cdr3_nt: TGTGCCAGCAGCCAACGGGGGGAGACGGGCAATCAGCCCCAGCATTTT
j_call: TRBJ1-2; clone_size: NA; cdr3_length: 14; d_call: NA; v_call: TRBV6-2/TRBV6-3; cdr3_aa: CASRQTGGIYGYTF; cdr3_nt: TGTGCCAGCAGACAAACAGGCGGTATCTATGGCTACACCTTC
j_call: TRBJ2-7; clone_size: few; cdr3_length: 14; d_call: NA; v_call: TRBV21-1; cdr3_aa: CASSSRLAGGEQYF; cdr3_nt: TGTGCCAGCAGCAGTAGGCTAGCGGGGGGAGAGCAGTACTTC
j_call: TRBJ2-1; clone_size: NA; cdr3_length: 15; d_call: NA; v_call: TRBV5-6; cdr3_aa: CASSIGVVVYNEQFF; cdr3_nt: TGTGCCAGCAGCATAGGGGTAGTGGTCTACAATGAGCAGTTCTTC
j_call: TRBJ2-1; clone_size: few; cdr3_length: 18; d_call: TRBD2; v_call: TRBV25-1; cdr3_aa: CASSESKLAGALRAEQFF; cdr3_nt: TGTGCCAGCAGTGAATCAAAGCTAGCGGGGGCGCTTCGGGCTGAGCAGTTCTTC
j_call: TRBJ2-1; clone_size: many; cdr3_length: 16; d_call: NA; v_call: TRBV12-3/TRBV12-4; cdr3_aa: CASSLFGPGSYNEQFF; cdr3_nt: TGTGCCAGCAGTTTATTTGGGCCAGGCTCCTACAATGAGCAGTTCTTC
j_call: TRBJ2-7; clone_size: NA; cdr3_length: 15; d_call: NA; v_call: TRBV6-1; cdr3_aa: CASRRDGKTSYEQYF; cdr3_nt: TGTGCCAGCAGGCGGGACGGCAAGACCTCCTACGAGCAGTACTTC
j_call: TRBJ2-3; clone_size: NA; cdr3_length: 14; d_call: TRBD1; v_call: TRBV6-1; cdr3_aa: CASSDRGLPDTQYF; cdr3_nt: TGTGCCAGCAGCGACAGGGGGCTCCCAGATACGCAGTATTTT
j_call: TRBJ2-1; clone_size: NA; cdr3_length: 15; d_call: NA; v_call: TRBV20-1; cdr3_aa: CSARHWGAQIGEQFF; cdr3_nt: TGCAGTGCTAGACACTGGGGGGCGCAGATTGGTGAGCAGTTCTTC
j_call: TRBJ2-5; clone_size: NA; cdr3_length: 15; d_call: NA; v_call: TRBV6-5; cdr3_aa: CASSYSETVQKTQYF; cdr3_nt: TGTGCCAGCAGTTACTCGGAGACAGTCCAAAAGACCCAGTACTTC
j_call: TRBJ2-7; clone_size: few; cdr3_length: 13; d_call: NA; v_call: TRBV30; cdr3_aa: CAWGYPRSHEQYF; cdr3_nt: TGTGCCTGGGGTTACCCCCGGTCCCACGAGCAGTACTTC
j_call: TRBJ2-1; clone_size: NA; cdr3_length: 21; d_call: TRBD2; v_call: TRBV25-1; cdr3_aa: CASSEYKLGFGGGGATNEQFF; cdr3_nt: TGTGCCAGCAGTGAATATAAATTAGGCTTTGGAGGCGGGGGGGCCACCAATGAGCAGTTCTTC
j_call: TRBJ1-4; clone_size: few; cdr3_length: 16; d_call: NA; v_call: TRBV4-3; cdr3_aa: CASSHGIWQGEEKLFF; cdr3_nt: TGCGCCAGCAGCCACGGGATCTGGCAGGGTGAGGAAAAACTGTTTTTT
j_call: TRBJ1-2; clone_size: NA; cdr3_length: 19; d_call: NA; v_call: TRBV21-1; cdr3_aa: CASSKKGKGQKLANYGYTF; cdr3_nt: TGTGCCAGCAGCAAAAAGGGGAAGGGACAGAAGTTAGCTAACTATGGCTACACCTTC
j_call: TRBJ2-2; clone_size: NA; cdr3_length: 16; d_call: NA; v_call: TRBV20-1; cdr3_aa: CSARVAAPTNTGELFF; cdr3_nt: TGCAGTGCTAGAGTGGCGGCACCGACGAACACCGGGGAGCTGTTTTTT
j_call: TRBJ2-5; clone_size: NA; cdr3_length: 17; d_call: NA; v_call: TRBV11-2; cdr3_aa: CASSLEGWGAYQETQYF; cdr3_nt: TGTGCCAGCAGCTTAGAGGGGTGGGGGGCGTACCAAGAGACCCAGTACTTC
j_call: TRBJ2-7; clone_size: NA; cdr3_length: 14; d_call: NA; v_call: TRBV12-3/TRBV12-4; cdr3_aa: CASSFTGSFREQYF; cdr3_nt: TGTGCCAGCAGTTTCACGGGAAGTTTTAGGGAGCAGTACTTC
j_call: TRBJ2-5; clone_size: NA; cdr3_length: 17; d_call: NA; v_call: TRBV7-6; cdr3_aa: CASSLVVFGGKGETQYF; cdr3_nt: TGTGCCAGCAGCCTAGTAGTTTTTGGGGGGAAAGGAGAGACCCAGTACTTC
j_call: TRBJ2-7; clone_size: few; cdr3_length: 14; d_call: NA; v_call: TRBV12-3/TRBV12-4; cdr3_aa: CASSLDGGRYEQYF; cdr3_nt: TGTGCCAGCAGTTTAGATGGGGGGCGGTACGAGCAGTACTTC
j_call: TRBJ2-3; clone_size: few; cdr3_length: 15; d_call: TRBD1; v_call: TRBV5-1; cdr3_aa: CASSADREDTDTQYF; cdr3_nt: TGCGCCAGCAGCGCGGACAGGGAGGACACAGATACGCAGTATTTT
j_call: TRBJ2-1; clone_size: few; cdr3_length: 13; d_call: NA; v_call: TRBV20-1; cdr3_aa: CSAGFYSYNEQFF; cdr3_nt: TGCAGTGCTGGGTTTTACTCCTACAATGAGCAGTTCTTC
j_call: TRBJ2-1; clone_size: NA; cdr3_length: 14; d_call: NA; v_call: TRBV6-1; cdr3_aa: CVSSDTGSYNEQFF; cdr3_nt: TGTGTCAGCAGTGATACAGGCTCCTACAATGAGCAGTTCTTC
j_call: TRBJ2-3; clone_size: NA; cdr3_length: 15; d_call: NA; v_call: TRBV6-1; cdr3_aa: CASRESHSHTDTQYF; cdr3_nt: TGTGCCAGCAGGGAGTCCCACTCTCACACAGATACGCAGTATTTT
j_call: TRBJ2-1; clone_size: NA; cdr3_length: 17; d_call: TRBD2; v_call: TRBV13; cdr3_aa: CASSLFSGGSGGDEQFF; cdr3_nt: TGTGCCAGCAGCTTATTCAGCGGGGGGTCCGGGGGCGATGAGCAGTTCTTC
j_call: TRBJ1-4; clone_size: few; cdr3_length: 17; d_call: NA; v_call: TRBV6-5; cdr3_aa: CASSYRSDSAANEKLFF; cdr3_nt: TGTGCCAGCAGTTACCGCTCTGACAGCGCCGCCAATGAAAAACTGTTTTTT
j_call: TRBJ2-1; clone_size: NA; cdr3_length: 15; d_call: NA; v_call: TRBV6-1; cdr3_aa: CASSEGTQQGFRRFF; cdr3_nt: TGTGCCAGCAGCGAGGGAACACAACAGGGTTTTCGTAGGTTCTTC
j_call: TRBJ1-2; clone_size: NA; cdr3_length: 15; d_call: TRBD1; v_call: TRBV14; cdr3_aa: CASSQDRGQVYGYTF; cdr3_nt: TGTGCCAGCAGCCAAGATCGGGGACAGGTCTATGGCTACACCTTC
j_call: TRBJ1-1; clone_size: NA; cdr3_length: 12; d_call: NA; v_call: TRBV9; cdr3_aa: CASSALQGTAFF; cdr3_nt: TGTGCCAGCAGCGCCTTACAGGGAACGGCTTTCTTT
j_call: TRBJ2-7; clone_size: NA; cdr3_length: 14; d_call: TRBD2; v_call: TRBV7-2; cdr3_aa: CASSFGGTLAEQYF; cdr3_nt: TGTGCCAGCAGCTTCGGGGGGACTCTGGCCGAGCAGTACTTC
j_call: TRBJ2-7; clone_size: few; cdr3_length: 15; d_call: NA; v_call: TRBV19; cdr3_aa: CASTPGTGSRYEQYF; cdr3_nt: TGTGCCAGTACCCCGGGGACCGGGAGCCGCTACGAGCAGTACTTC
j_call: TRBJ1-2; clone_size: NA; cdr3_length: 12; d_call: TRBD1; v_call: TRBV7-9; cdr3_aa: CASRGQGHGYTF; cdr3_nt: TGTGCCAGCAGGGGACAGGGTCATGGCTACACCTTC
j_call: TRBJ1-6; clone_size: NA; cdr3_length: 15; d_call: TRBD1; v_call: TRBV12-3/TRBV12-4; cdr3_aa: CASRGGTGYNSPLHF; cdr3_nt: TGTGCCAGCAGGGGGGGGACAGGGTACAATTCACCCCTCCACTTT
j_call: TRBJ1-2; clone_size: many; cdr3_length: 12; d_call: NA; v_call: TRBV7-2; cdr3_aa: CASSIQGYGYTF; cdr3_nt: TGTGCCAGCAGCATCCAGGGATATGGCTACACCTTC
j_call: TRBJ2-3; clone_size: few; cdr3_length: 12; d_call: NA; v_call: TRBV29-1; cdr3_aa: CSTNTPSDTQYF; cdr3_nt: TGCAGCACAAACACCCCGTCGGATACGCAGTATTTT
j_call: TRBJ2-1; clone_size: NA; cdr3_length: 16; d_call: TRBD2; v_call: TRBV7-2; cdr3_aa: CASRLTSGRLGNEQFF; cdr3_nt: TGTGCCAGCAGACTGACTAGCGGGAGACTCGGGAATGAGCAGTTCTTC
j_call: TRBJ2-4; clone_size: few; cdr3_length: 13; d_call: TRBD1; v_call: TRBV29-1; cdr3_aa: CSVRDRVVNIQYF; cdr3_nt: TGCAGCGTAAGGGACAGGGTCGTAAACATTCAGTACTTC
j_call: TRBJ2-4; clone_size: few; cdr3_length: 13; d_call: NA; v_call: TRBV9; cdr3_aa: CASSVDQGHIQYF; cdr3_nt: TGTGCCAGCAGCGTAGACCAGGGACACATTCAGTACTTC
j_call: TRBJ2-3; clone_size: NA; cdr3_length: 16; d_call: TRBD2; v_call: TRBV18; cdr3_aa: CASSSWTSGSTDTQYF; cdr3_nt: TGTGCCAGCTCTTCGTGGACTAGTGGGAGCACAGATACGCAGTATTTT
j_call: TRBJ2-1; clone_size: few; cdr3_length: 16; d_call: NA; v_call: TRBV20-1; cdr3_aa: CSALLYGRASYNEQFF; cdr3_nt: TGCAGTGCGCTGCTCTATGGCAGGGCGTCCTACAATGAGCAGTTCTTC
j_call: TRBJ2-5; clone_size: NA; cdr3_length: 13; d_call: NA; v_call: TRBV20-1; cdr3_aa: CSARAEIQETQYF; cdr3_nt: TGCAGTGCTCGTGCGGAGATCCAAGAGACCCAGTACTTC
j_call: TRBJ2-3; clone_size: NA; cdr3_length: 17; d_call: NA; v_call: TRBV18; cdr3_aa: CASSPQSGGLSTDTQYF; cdr3_nt: TGTGCCAGCTCACCACAATCCGGGGGCCTAAGCACAGATACGCAGTATTTT
j_call: TRBJ1-5; clone_size: many; cdr3_length: 12; d_call: NA; v_call: TRBV20-1; cdr3_aa: CSARYSNQPQHF; cdr3_nt: TGCAGTGCTAGATACAGCAATCAGCCCCAGCATTTT
j_call: TRBJ2-5; clone_size: NA; cdr3_length: 15; d_call: TRBD2; v_call: TRBV5-1; cdr3_aa: CASSLIAGAQETQYF; cdr3_nt: TGCGCCAGCAGCTTAATAGCGGGGGCCCAAGAGACCCAGTACTTC
j_call: TRBJ2-1; clone_size: NA; cdr3_length: 11; d_call: NA; v_call: TRBV7-9; cdr3_aa: CASSSGYEQFF; cdr3_nt: TGTGCCAGCAGCTCGGGGTATGAGCAGTTCTTC
j_call: TRBJ2-2; clone_size: few; cdr3_length: 14; d_call: TRBD1; v_call: TRBV29-1; cdr3_aa: CSAGTGGGTGELFF; cdr3_nt: TGCAGCGCCGGGACAGGGGGTGGAACCGGGGAGCTGTTTTTT
j_call: TRBJ2-1; clone_size: few; cdr3_length: 15; d_call: NA; v_call: TRBV7-2; cdr3_aa: CASSLTESSYNEQFF; cdr3_nt: TGTGCCAGCAGCTTGACAGAGAGCTCCTACAATGAGCAGTTCTTC
j_call: TRBJ1-1; clone_size: NA; cdr3_length: 16; d_call: TRBD1; v_call: TRBV28; cdr3_aa: CASSLWTGNLNTEAFF; cdr3_nt: TGTGCCAGCAGTCTATGGACAGGAAACCTGAACACTGAAGCTTTCTTT
j_call: TRBJ2-1; clone_size: few; cdr3_length: 15; d_call: TRBD2; v_call: TRBV19; cdr3_aa: CASSIQRGAYNEQFF; cdr3_nt: TGTGCCAGTAGTATCCAGCGGGGGGCTTACAATGAGCAGTTCTTC
j_call: TRBJ2-3; clone_size: NA; cdr3_length: 16; d_call: NA; v_call: TRBV28; cdr3_aa: CASSFRVESLLDTQYF; cdr3_nt: TGTGCCAGCAGTTTCAGGGTTGAGTCTTTGTTAGATACGCAGTATTTT
j_call: TRBJ1-2; clone_size: NA; cdr3_length: 13; d_call: NA; v_call: TRBV28; cdr3_aa: CASSRESLPFLPF; cdr3_nt: TGTGCCAGCAGCCGAGAGTCCCTTCCATTCCTCCCCTTC
j_call: TRBJ1-5; clone_size: NA; cdr3_length: 18; d_call: NA; v_call: TRBV4-1; cdr3_aa: CASSQGPLTGASNQPQHF; cdr3_nt: TGCGCCAGCAGCCAAGGCCCTCTGACAGGTGCTAGCAATCAGCCCCAGCATTTT